This TCR beta chain was obtained from a study of Ad26.COV2.S vaccination and SARS-CoV-2 variants (dated by TCRdb to about 2021). For the wider study: Vaccine-arm donors were drawn from COV1001, a multicentre, randomized, double-blind, placebo-controlled phase I-IIa trial of Ad26.COV2.S in healthy adults. TCRbeta repertoire sequencing served as the tool for gauging how specific and how broad the SARS-CoV-2-reactive T cell receptors were following Ad26.COV2.S vaccination. The TCR-sequenced set comprised around 30 samples: some 20 Ad26.COV2.S vaccine recipients, 5 placebo recipients and 8 SARS-CoV-2 convalescent individuals. Trial participants were randomized into five groups of five: low-dose or high-dose Ad26.COV2.S given once or twice, or placebo on both occasions. Dosing of Ad26.COV2.S was intramuscular, at either 5x10^10 or 1x10^11 viral particles, delivered as one shot or as two shots spaced 56 days apart. Throughout the experiments and outcome assessment, investigators stayed blinded to trial group allocation.

The research as a whole found: The authors noted that the TCR breadth and depth analyses may have underestimated total T cell responses. Ad26.COV2.S recipients had higher spike-specific TCR breadth than placebo recipients (P = 0.0014). Vaccine and placebo recipients had similar non-spike TCR breadth, a finding consistent with the vaccine containing only spike. Comparing responses between vaccine doses or regimens was not something the study was powered to do. After vaccination, spike-specific CD8+ and CD4+ T cell responses were reported to show substantial breadth.

Cut back by 7 bases and 4 bases, the V and J ends lie 14 bases apart. The CDR3 measures 14 amino acids from cysteine to phenylalanine. This entry keeps only the CDR3 DNA: 42 bases, framed from base 1. The germline V gene specifies SGDLS as CDR1 and YYNGEE as CDR2. TCRbeta CDR3 regions were sequenced with the immunoSEQ Assay. After extraction, genomic DNA underwent amplification by bias-controlled multiplex PCR, followed by high-throughput sequencing. Per the source publication's procedure: Collapsing and filtering of sequences were performed to quantify the absolute abundance of each unique TCRbeta CDR3 region. T cell fraction was estimated by normalizing TCRbeta template counts to usable DNA, which was measured by amplifying reference genes present in all nucleated cells. Repertoire TCRs were annotated as SARS-CoV-2-specific by exact matching of V gene, CDR3 amino acid sequence and J gene to a known reactive TCR set. The reference SARS-CoV-2 TCR set was derived from MIRA and filtered for enrichment in COVID-19-positive ImmuneCODE repertoires, a step that removed public or cross-reactive TCRs. Drawing on the MIRA antigens, annotated TCRs were analysed further at the level of specific ORF or position within ORF. Breadth was defined as annotated unique rearrangements over total unique productive rearrangements; depth was the summed frequency of those rearrangements. TCR breadth was compared between groups using two-sided Wilcoxon rank-sum tests. TCRdb provides this immuneACCESS table in a form limited to in-frame rearrangements. Some clones are lacking; in checked studies, under half of them reflect an unresolved V gene, and why the rest are absent is not known. V, J and clone size derive from that table, while D and trimming were established from the DNA sequence. The sample table contains approximately 350,000 clones; only one count was recorded for around four fifths of them. More than 7% of the sample comes from the top ten.

The treatment or condition label on this specimen signifies: 15 to 20 received Ad26.COV2.S at low or high dose, single or two shots; several received placebo; per-sample allocation not given. For vaccine and placebo recipients, the sequenced repertoires came from samples collected on day 63 after the first injection. Between 29 July and 7 August 2020, Cohort 1b enrolled 25 adults aged 18-55 years at one site in Boston, USA. Ad26.COV2.S was a replication-incompetent adenovirus type 26 vector expressing a prefusion-stabilized SARS-CoV-2 spike protein from the original Wuhan strain. On this clone: Its antigen is not yet known. Qualities for individual bases were not recorded, and no much larger clone is one base off.

Here the sequenced sample was peripheral blood, taken in a trial of Ad26.COV2.S vaccine versus placebo. The chain is made from TRBV9 and TRBJ2-2, with a tentative D gene TRBD2 over 6 matching bases. This sequence was found in a person aged 18 to 59 who received the Ad26.COV2.S COVID-19 vaccine or a placebo. For the CDR3, the sequence is CASQPGVTTGELFF. The nucleotide sequence reads as follows: TGTGCCAGCCAGCCGGGGGTGACCACCGGGGAGCTGTTTTTT. Outside the CDR3, residues come from the reference TRBV9 and TRBJ2-2 proteins, so the full variable domain is: DSGVTQTPKHLITATGQRVTLRCSPRSGDLSVYWYQQSLDQGLQFLIQYYNGEERAKGNILERFSAQQFPDLHSELNLSSLELGDSALYFCASQPGVTTGELFFGEGSRLTVL.